Sequencing of this T cell receptor beta chain was carried out in a study of T-cell memory formation after mild COVID-19. Overall study findings and caveats: Later expanders leaned CD4+, whereas clones that contracted between day 15 and 85 were balanced CD4/CD8. Clones from the second wave (peaking day 37) had unconfirmed SARS-CoV-2 specificity. Researchers report contracting CD4+ clones mostly in CM and EM, with CD8+ clones in EMRA.

This clonotype showed up just a few times. What it recognizes is unknown. With 4 bases clipped from V and 3 bases from J, the junction kept 2 bases outside the gene matches. The CDR3 spans 14 residues. CDR1 is LNHNV, CDR2 YYDKDF, per germline (reference sequence). 5'RACE with constant-segment primers built TCRalpha and TCRbeta cDNA libraries with UMIs. TCRdb used MiXCR to reprocess the 5' RACE reads, holding one entry per CDR3 protein. The table includes more than 80,000 distinct CDR3 sequences, around 12% detected once. The sequenced material came from PBMCs or a T cell subset sorted from them (not recorded which). The sequence was collected from an adult woman who had mild COVID-19 (a few samples of this study predate the infection). Cell type and time point are not known. The rearrangement links TRBV15 to TRBJ2-7, with TRBD2 matching 11 bases. The CDR3 region has the DNA TGTGCCACCAGCACCGGGACTAGCGGCTACGAGCAGTACTTC. As protein: CATSTGTSGYEQYF. Full variable domain (rest looked up from reference TRBV15 and TRBJ2-7): DAMVIQNPRYQVTQFGKPVTLSCSQTLNHNVMYWYQQKSSQAPKLLFHYYDKDFNNEADTPDNFQSRRPNTSFCFLDIRSPGLGDTAMYLCATSTGTSGYEQYFGPGTRLTVT.